Included here is one T cell receptor beta chain sequence, with context. The target antigen is unknown. The study ran its PCR with 60 Vbeta and 13 Jbeta primers. In the authors' methods: An analysis that came later counted 77 million or so unique TCR beta chains, approximately 10 million shared. Clones were read by immunoSEQ multiplex PCR, and TCRdb kept only the in-frame ones, dropping some. V and J calls and clone size are copied from that table; D and trimming were computed from the DNA. This repertoire includes 75,000 to 80,000 clones. These data belong to a study of cytomegalovirus exposure and HLA in healthy donors. Study-level points and caveats: In terms of immune exposure information, only CMV serostatus was available.

Source material: PBMCs. This TCR was sampled from a young man in good health and CMV-seropositive.

CDR3 residues: CASSERDAGWNTEAFF. CDR3 bases: TGTGCCAGCAGTGAGCGCGACGCAGGGTGGAACACTGAAGCTTTCTTT. This rearrangement joins TRBV2 to TRBJ1-1, with D possibly being TRBD1 (5 bases). The length of the CDR3 is 16 residues. Per germline, CDR1 SNHLY and CDR2 FYNNEI. V gave up 3 bases and J gave up 1 base, with 15 bases separating them. The entire variable domain, with the rest obtained from reference TRBV2 and TRBJ1-1, is as follows: EPEVTQTPSHQVTQMGQEVILRCVPISNHLYFYWYRQILGQKVEFLVSFYNNEISEKSEIFDDQFSVERPDGSNFTLKIRSTKLEDSAMYFCASSERDAGWNTEAFFGQGTRLTVV.